Here is one TCR beta chain with its context. Antigen specificity is unknown. The data are from a study of human T cells and chemical hapten exposure. Findings of the study overall: The study found expanded TCRs formed significantly more large CDR3 similarity clusters than controls. All donors were alopecia patients, so their immunity may differ from that of healthy people.

CDR1 is SNHLY, CDR2 FYNNEI, per germline. V was pared by 7 bases and J by 4 bases, with 11 bases between. The CDR3 covers 13 residues. TCRdb reprocessed the RACE reads with MiXCR, giving one entry per CDR3 protein. The sample has a few hundred thousand distinct CDR3 sequences, more than 6.5% seen once. Time point here: pre-sensitization, week 0. Treatment meaning: therapeutic diphenylcyclopropenone sensitization with weekly scalp DPC. Those who donated were patients with alopecia, 18 to 70 years of age, and suitable for DPC. Total RNA came from unfractionated whole blood. J is TRBJ1-5 and V is TRBV2; weak D call: TRBD1 (5 bases). The sample in question was whole blood, obtained in connection with sensitization to the hapten diphenylcyclopropenone (DPC). The receptor's source is a woman between 35 and 50 years old with alopecia areata. Some clones in this sample may be carry-over from other donors' samples. CDR3 nucleotide sequence: TGTGCCAGCAACTCGGGGCTAAATCAGCCCCAGCATTTT. Protein: CASNSGLNQPQHF.